This TCR beta chain was recorded in a study of blood T cell repertoires in COVID-19. TCRdb's copy holds only in-frame clones and misses some; the assay was immunoSEQ multiplex PCR. The sample has around 110,000 clones; roughly nine tenths are singletons. Germline V lookup: CDR1 WSHSY, CDR2 SAAADI. V dropped 6 bases and J dropped 6 bases, with 18 bases sitting between them. The CDR3 has 14 amino acids. Sequencing used peripheral blood. This chain links TRBV10-2 with TRBJ2-7, with a tentative D call TRBD1 (6 bases). The clonotype originates from a man aged 40-49 years with acute or convalescent COVID-19. CDR3 residues: CASRPPGQSGEQYF. In nucleotides, the CDR3 is TGCGCCAGCAGGCCTCCGGGACAATCCGGCGAGCAGTACTTC.